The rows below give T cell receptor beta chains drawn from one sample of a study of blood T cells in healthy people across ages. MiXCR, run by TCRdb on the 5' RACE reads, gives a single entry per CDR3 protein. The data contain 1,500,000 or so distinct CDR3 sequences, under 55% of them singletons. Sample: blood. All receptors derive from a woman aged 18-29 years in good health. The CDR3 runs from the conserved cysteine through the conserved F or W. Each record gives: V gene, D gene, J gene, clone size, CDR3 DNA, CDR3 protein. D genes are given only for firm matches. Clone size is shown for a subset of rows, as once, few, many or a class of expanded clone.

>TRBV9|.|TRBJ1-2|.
TGTGCCAGCAGCGTAGCAGCCGTACTTAACTATGGCTACACCTTC
CASSVAAVLNYGYTF
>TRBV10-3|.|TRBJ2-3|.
TGTGCCATCAGCGGGACACTGGGGGCAGATACGCAGTATTTT
CAISGTLGADTQYF
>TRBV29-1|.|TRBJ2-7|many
TGCAGCGTTGAAGGGGGCAGGTCGTACGAGCAGTACTTC
CSVEGGRSYEQYF
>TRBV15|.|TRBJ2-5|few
TGTGCCACCAGCATTTGGGGCCAGCTCCAAGAGACCCAGTACTTC
CATSIWGQLQETQYF
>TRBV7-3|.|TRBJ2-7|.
TGTGCCAGCAGCTTACAGGTCGGGAGCGAGCAGTACTTC
CASSLQVGSEQYF
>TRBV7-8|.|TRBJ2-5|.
TGTGCCAGCAGCTTAGCCACTGCGAACAATGAGCAGTACTTC
CASSLATANNEQYF
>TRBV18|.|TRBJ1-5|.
TGTGCCAGCTCACCACCGGTTCAGGGAAGGAGCCAGCCCCAGCATTTT
CASSPPVQGRSQPQHF
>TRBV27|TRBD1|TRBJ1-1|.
TGTGCAACGCGGGTGGCAGGGGGTAGGGCTTTCTTT
CATRVAGGRAFF
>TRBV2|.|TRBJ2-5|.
TGTGCCAGCAGTGAAACCCGTGGTTACCAAGAGACCCAGTACTTC
CASSETRGYQETQYF
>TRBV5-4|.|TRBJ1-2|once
TGTGCCAGCAGCTTGTTTATCGGGGGATATTACTATGGCTACACCTTC
CASSLFIGGYYYGYTF
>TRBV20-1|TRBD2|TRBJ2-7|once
TGCAGTGCGCCGAAGACTAGCGGGGCTCACAATGAGCAGTACTTC
CSAPKTSGAHNEQYF
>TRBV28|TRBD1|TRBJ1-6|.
TGTGCCAGCAGTTTATACAGGGGAAAGGGTAATTCACCCCTCCACTTT
CASSLYRGKGNSPLHF
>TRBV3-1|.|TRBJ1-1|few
TGTGCCAGCAGCCAAGCCATCGGACCGTCTGAAGCTTTCTTT
CASSQAIGPSEAFF
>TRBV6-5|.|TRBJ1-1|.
TGTGCCAGCAGTTACTCAGGTTTAACCCTCACTGAAGCTTTCTTT
CASSYSGLTLTEAFF
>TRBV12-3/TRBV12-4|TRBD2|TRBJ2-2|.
TGTGCCAGCAGAACGTTTATAGCGGGGGAGAACACCGGGGAGCTGTTTTTT
CASRTFIAGENTGELFF
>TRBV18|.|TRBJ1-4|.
TGTGCCAGCTCACACGCAACTAATGAAAAACTGTTTTTT
CASSHATNEKLFF
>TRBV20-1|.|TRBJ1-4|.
TGCAGTGCTAGAGATGAAAAACTGTTTTTT
CSARDEKLFF
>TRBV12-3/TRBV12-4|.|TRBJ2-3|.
TGTGCCAGCGGTCCCCAGTTTGGAGATACGCAGTATTTT
CASGPQFGDTQYF
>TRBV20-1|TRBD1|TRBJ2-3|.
TGCAGTGCGACGACAGGGGGGTTCTCGGATACGCAGTATTTT
CSATTGGFSDTQYF
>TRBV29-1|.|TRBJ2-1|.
TGCAGCGTTGCCAGGGATCTACAAGAGACCCAGTTCTTC
CSVARDLQETQFF
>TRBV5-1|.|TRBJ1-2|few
TGCGCCAGCAGCGCGGACGGGGGACATGGCTACACCTTC
CASSADGGHGYTF
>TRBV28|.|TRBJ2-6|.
TGTGCCAGCAGGTACACTGGGGCCAACGTCCTGACTTTC
CASRYTGANVLTF
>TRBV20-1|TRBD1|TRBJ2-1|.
TGCAGTGCTAGAGTATCTGGGACAGGGTGGCAGTTCTTC
CSARVSGTGWQFF
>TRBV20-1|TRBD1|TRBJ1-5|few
TGCAGTGCAAACTTGGGACAGGGCAATCAGCCCCAGCATTTT
CSANLGQGNQPQHF
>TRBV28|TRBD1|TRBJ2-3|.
TGTGCCAGCAGCATAGACAGGGCCACAGATACGCAGTATTTT
CASSIDRATDTQYF
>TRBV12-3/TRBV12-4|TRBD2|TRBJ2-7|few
TGTGCCAGCAGTTTACTGGGGTCTAGCGGGACCTCCTACAATGAGCAGTACTTC
CASSLLGSSGTSYNEQYF
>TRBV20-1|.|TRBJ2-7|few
TGCAGTGCTAGCCCTAATCGGGGAGAACCCCCTAACGAGCAGTACTTC
CSASPNRGEPPNEQYF
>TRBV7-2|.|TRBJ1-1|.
TGTGCCGGCAGCTTATGGAGTAACACTGAAGCTTTCTTT
CAGSLWSNTEAFF
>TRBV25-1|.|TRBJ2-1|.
TGTGCCAGCAGTGAACTTCACGGGACGCCGAGCTCCTACAATGAGCAGTTCTTC
CASSELHGTPSSYNEQFF
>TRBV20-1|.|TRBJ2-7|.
TGCAGTGCTAGAGGGGATGACAGGCTGCACGAGCAGTACTTC
CSARGDDRLHEQYF
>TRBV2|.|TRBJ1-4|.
TGTGCCAGCAGCGGGGAGACCAGGGGTAATGAAAAACTGTTTTTT
CASSGETRGNEKLFF
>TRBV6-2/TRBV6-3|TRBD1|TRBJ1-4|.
TGTGCCAGCAGAACGACAGGGTCGCGTGAAAAACTGTTTTTT
CASRTTGSREKLFF
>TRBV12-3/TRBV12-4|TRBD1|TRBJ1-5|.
TGTGCCAGCAGTTTGGACAGGGGGTATCAGCCCCAGCATTTT
CASSLDRGYQPQHF
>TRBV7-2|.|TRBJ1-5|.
TGTGCCAGCAGCTTAGGACAGAGAAGCAATCAGCCCCAGCATTTT
CASSLGQRSNQPQHF
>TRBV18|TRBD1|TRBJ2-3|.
TGTGCCAGCTCGGAAACAGGGGGCCCCACAGATACGCAGTATTTT
CASSETGGPTDTQYF
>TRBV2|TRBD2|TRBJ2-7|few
TGTGCCAGCAGTGACCTAGCGGCTACCTACGAGCAGTACTTC
CASSDLAATYEQYF
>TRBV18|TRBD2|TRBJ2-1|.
TGTGCCAGCTCACCATTCTCCGGCGGGGGGGACAATGAGCAGTTCTTC
CASSPFSGGGDNEQFF
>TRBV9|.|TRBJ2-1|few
TGTGCCAGCACCTGGGCCGAAGACTACAATGAGCAGTTCTTC
CASTWAEDYNEQFF
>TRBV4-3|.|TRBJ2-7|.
TGCGCCAGCAGCCAAGAAGTGGCGGGGTCCTACAATGAGCAGTACTTC
CASSQEVAGSYNEQYF
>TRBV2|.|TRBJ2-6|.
TGTGCCAGCAGTGAAGACTACAGCTCTGGGGCCAACGTCCTGACTTTC
CASSEDYSSGANVLTF
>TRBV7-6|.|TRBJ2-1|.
TGTGCCAGCAGCTTAGCGTTGAATACGGGGGCCCTTTTTGATTCGGAGCAGTTCTTC
CASSLALNTGALFDSEQFF
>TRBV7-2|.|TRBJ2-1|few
TGTGCCAGCAGCTTAGGAGGAGGGAAGAATGAGCAGTTCTTC
CASSLGGGKNEQFF
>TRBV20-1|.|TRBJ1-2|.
TGCAGTGCTAGCCTACAGGGCCTGAACTATGGCTACACCTTC
CSASLQGLNYGYTF
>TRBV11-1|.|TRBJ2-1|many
TGTGCCAGCAGTTTCGCCGGGAGCACCTACAATGAGCAGTTCTTC
CASSFAGSTYNEQFF
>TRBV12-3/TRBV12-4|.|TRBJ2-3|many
TGTGCCAGCAGTTTCGGCGGGGGCGCAGATACGCAGTATTTT
CASSFGGGADTQYF